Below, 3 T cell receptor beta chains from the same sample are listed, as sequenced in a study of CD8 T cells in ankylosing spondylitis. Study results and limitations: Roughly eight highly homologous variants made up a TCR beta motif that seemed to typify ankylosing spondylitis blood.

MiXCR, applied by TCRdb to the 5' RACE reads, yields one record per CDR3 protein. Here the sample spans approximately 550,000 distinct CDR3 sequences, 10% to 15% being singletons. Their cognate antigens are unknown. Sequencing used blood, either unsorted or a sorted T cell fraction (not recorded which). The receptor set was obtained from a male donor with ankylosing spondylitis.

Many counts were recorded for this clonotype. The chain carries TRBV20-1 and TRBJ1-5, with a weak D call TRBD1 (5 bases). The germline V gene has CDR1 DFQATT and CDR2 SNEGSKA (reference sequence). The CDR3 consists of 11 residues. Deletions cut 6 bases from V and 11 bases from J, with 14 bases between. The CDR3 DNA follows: TGCAGTGCGCAGGGTTATGGGACCCAGCATTTT. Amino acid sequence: CSAQGYGTQHF.

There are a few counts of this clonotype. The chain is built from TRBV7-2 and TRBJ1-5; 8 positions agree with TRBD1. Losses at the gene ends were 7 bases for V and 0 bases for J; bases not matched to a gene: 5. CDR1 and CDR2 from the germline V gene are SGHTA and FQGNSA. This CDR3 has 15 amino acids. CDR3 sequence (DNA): TGTGCCAGCAACCCGACAGGGGATAGCAATCAGCCCCAGCATTTT. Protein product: CASNPTGDSNQPQHF. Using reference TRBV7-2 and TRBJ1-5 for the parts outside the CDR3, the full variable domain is GAGVSQSPSNKVTEKGKDVELRCDPISGHTALYWYRQSLGQGLEFLIYFQGNSAPDKSGLPSDRFSAERTGGSVSTLTIQRTQQEDSAVYLCASNPTGDSNQPQHFGDGTRLSIL.

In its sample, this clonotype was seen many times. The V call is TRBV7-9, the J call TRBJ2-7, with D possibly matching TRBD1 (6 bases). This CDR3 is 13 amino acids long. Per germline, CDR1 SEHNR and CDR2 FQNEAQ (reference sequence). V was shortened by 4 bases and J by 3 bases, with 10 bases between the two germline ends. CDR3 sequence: CASSWTADYEQYF. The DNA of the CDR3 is TGTGCCAGCAGCTGGACAGCAGACTACGAGCAGTACTTC.